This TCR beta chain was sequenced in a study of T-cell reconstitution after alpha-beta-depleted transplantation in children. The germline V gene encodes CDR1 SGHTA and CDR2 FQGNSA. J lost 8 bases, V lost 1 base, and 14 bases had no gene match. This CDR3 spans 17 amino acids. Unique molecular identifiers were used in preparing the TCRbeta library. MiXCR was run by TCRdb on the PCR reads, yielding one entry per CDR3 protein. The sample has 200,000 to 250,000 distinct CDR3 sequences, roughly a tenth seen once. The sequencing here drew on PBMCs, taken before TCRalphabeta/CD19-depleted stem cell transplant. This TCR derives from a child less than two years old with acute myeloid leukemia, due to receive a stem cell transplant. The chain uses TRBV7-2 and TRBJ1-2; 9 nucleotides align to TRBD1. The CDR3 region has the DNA TGTGCCAGCAGCTTAGGGGTTTGGACAGGGGTTATACACGGCTACACCTTC. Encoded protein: CASSLGVWTGVIHGYTF. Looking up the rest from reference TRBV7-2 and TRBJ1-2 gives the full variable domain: GAGVSQSPSNKVTEKGKDVELRCDPISGHTALYWYRQSLGQGLEFLIYFQGNSAPDKSGLPSDRFSAERTGGSVSTLTIQRTQQEDSAVYLCASSLGVWTGVIHGYTFGSGTRLTVV.